This T cell receptor (beta chain) was found in a study of metastatic and nonmetastatic thyroid tumors. Turning to the study itself: From malignant and benign thyroid patients, repertoires in blood and in tumor or nodule tissue were compared. Study-wide results and caveats: It was reported that TCR beta diversity was significantly higher in malignant thyroid tumors than benign nodules, in blood and tumor.

Germline trimming cut 5 bases from V and 3 bases from J; bases unmatched to any gene: 6. Germline assignment: CDR1 MNHEY and CDR2 SVGEGT. This CDR3 has 15 residues. As handled by the study authors: CDR3 differences across clinicopathological groups were used to build a distant-metastasis classifier for papillary thyroid cancer. TCRdb re-called clones via MiXCR from the PCR reads. V and J calls and clone size were set by TCRdb, not the authors. Here the sample spans about 39,000 clones, 9% to 13% being singletons. This clone is labeled as medium-sized. Its antigen is currently unknown. None of the patients had undergone any treatment ahead of thyroid surgery.

This chain joins TRBV6-2 or TRBV6-3 and TRBJ2-2, with 7 bases matching TRBD1. The clonotype comes from a male donor with papillary thyroid cancer or a benign thyroid nodule (not recorded which). Some clones in this sample may be carry-over from other donors' samples. The sample consisted of blood. The CDR3 reads CASSTRDRHTGELFF. CDR3 nucleotide sequence: TGTGCCAGCAGTACCCGGGACAGACACACCGGGGAGCTGTTTTTT.